Listed here is a single TCR beta chain. This CDR3 has 16 residues. Germline V lookup: CDR1 SGHTA, CDR2 FQGTGA. Trimming cost V 5 bases and J 2 bases; bases outside gene matches: 10. This sample is part of a study of blood T cells in healthy people across ages. Alongside a J-beta primer mix, a sample-barcoded 5' primer served in a second PCR lasting roughly 6 to 11 cycles. TCRdb passed the 5' RACE reads through MiXCR, listing each CDR3 protein once. The table shows fewer than 1,000,000 distinct CDR3 sequences, with under 55% occurring only once. Sequencing input: blood. This TCR derives from a man in his fifties or sixties in good health. The V and J genes are TRBV7-3 and TRBJ2-5, with 8 bases aligning to TRBD1. The CDR3 DNA reads TGTGCCAGCAGCCCCCACCAGGGGGCGAATCAAGAGACCCAGTACTTC. Protein: CASSPHQGANQETQYF.